This entry lists 22 T cell receptor beta chains sequenced from one sample in a study of OX40 agonist ivuxolimab in advanced cancers. Clones were read by immunoSEQ multiplex PCR, and TCRdb kept only the in-frame ones, dropping some. In the table there are tens of thousands of clones, 88% of which are singletons. The sequences come from CD4+ or CD8+ T cells sorted from blood, collected in a trial of the OX40 agonist ivuxolimab. The receptors derive from an adult with an advanced solid tumor such as melanoma, head and neck, liver or kidney cancer.

The rearrangement uses TRBV11-2 and TRBJ2-7; D might be TRBD2 (6 bases). This CDR3 spans 15 amino acids. CDR1 SGHAT and CDR2 FQNNGV come from the germline V gene. V lost 5 bases and J 4 bases, leaving 18 bases between the germline ends. CDR3 protein: CASSPFLGGSYEQYF. In DNA, the CDR3 is TGTGCCAGCAGCCCGTTCCTCGGGGGATCGTACGAGCAGTACTTC.

The chain recombines TRBV28 with TRBJ2-7; no clear D. V lost 5 bases and J 5 bases, leaving 10 bases between the germline ends. The CDR3 length is 12 residues. The germline gives CDR1 MDHEN, CDR2 SYDVKM. The CDR3 protein is CASSTQLHEQYF. In DNA, the CDR3 is TGTGCCAGCAGTACCCAGTTGCACGAGCAGTACTTC.

The rearrangement joins TRBV18 to TRBJ2-7; TRBD2 agrees at 10 bases. The CDR3 sequence is 15 residues long. CDR1 KGHSH and CDR2 LQKENI come from the germline V gene. J lost 3 bases, V lost 0 bases, and 2 bases had no gene match. The chain's CDR3 is CASSPPASGSYEQYF. CDR3 bases: TGTGCCAGCTCACCACCAGCTAGCGGGAGCTACGAGCAGTACTTC.

The chain recombines TRBV18 with TRBJ1-2; 9 nucleotides line up with TRBD1. The germline gives CDR1 KGHSH, CDR2 LQKENI. The CDR3 has 14 residues. V shed 5 bases and J 5 bases; nucleotides not matched to a gene: 6. The CDR3 spells CASSSRDREYGYTF. The CDR3 DNA reads as TGTGCCAGCTCAAGCCGGGACAGGGAGTATGGCTACACCTTC.

V is TRBV12-2 and J is TRBJ2-1; the table's D call TRBD2 went unverified against the DNA. TRBV12-2 is classified as a pseudogene. The CDR3 consists of 20 residues. The CDR3 region is CASRHQEASGATIANNEQFF. DNA of the CDR3: TGTGCAAGTCGCCACCAGGAGGCTAGCGGGGCAACGATCGCAAACAATGAGCAGTTCTTC.

The chain employs TRBV6-1 and TRBJ1-3, with D unresolved. CDR3 size: 12 residues. From germline, CDR1 is MNHNS and CDR2 SASEGT. The V and J ends lost 8 bases and 7 bases respectively, with 12 bases between them. CDR3 coding DNA: TGTGCCAGCCGATCCCAAATTAACACCATATATTTT. Amino acid sequence: CASRSQINTIYF.

The chain links TRBV29-1 to TRBJ2-1, with 9 bases fitting TRBD1. The CDR3 has 16 residues. The germline gives CDR1 SQVTM, CDR2 ANQGSEA. J lost 6 bases, V lost 5 bases, and 14 bases had no gene match. The CDR3 region is CSVPRWGQGSSNEQFF. The CDR3 bases are TGCAGCGTTCCCAGGTGGGGACAGGGATCATCCAATGAGCAGTTCTTC.

The CDR3 reads CASSEVDRGALNTEAFF. As DNA, the CDR3 is TGTGCCAGCAGTGAGGTGGACAGGGGGGCATTGAACACTGAAGCTTTCTTT. J is TRBJ1-1 and V is TRBV2; 10 nucleotides agree with TRBD1. CDR1 is SNHLY, CDR2 FYNNEI, per germline. The CDR3 is 17 amino acids. Losses at the gene ends were 3 bases for V and 0 bases for J; bases not matched to a gene: 7.

The gene calls are TRBV4-1 and TRBJ2-2; maybe TRBD2 (7 bases). CDR1 and CDR2 from the germline V gene are MGHRA and YSYEKL. Trimming stripped 5 bases from V and 2 bases from J, with 30 bases between. The CDR3 spans 21 residues. CDR3 in DNA: TGCGCCAGCAGCTATCCTCCGGGACACCCGGTGGGAGCGGGAAACACCGGGGAGCTGTTTTTT. It is translated as CASSYPPGHPVGAGNTGELFF.

This chain uses TRBV5-1 with TRBJ2-1, with 8 positions matching TRBD2. CDR1 SGHRS and CDR2 YFSETQ come from the germline V gene. J was trimmed by 8 bases and V by 0 bases; bases with no gene match: 13. The CDR3 covers 17 residues. The CDR3 DNA follows: TGCGCCAGCAGCTTGGGCCTAGCGGGCCCAGCGAGGCATGAGCAGTTCTTC. Its translation is CASSLGLAGPARHEQFF.

This chain joins TRBV4-2 and TRBJ2-7; possible D gene TRBD1, 6 bases. V was clipped by 0 bases and J by 0 bases, with 15 bases between them. The CDR3 length is 17 residues. CDR1 is LGHNA, CDR2 YNFKEQ, per germline. In DNA, the CDR3 is TGTGCCAGCAGCCAAGATACGACCATACAGGGCTCCTACGAGCAGTACTTC. It encodes CASSQDTTIQGSYEQYF.

This clone has just a few counts. The chain employs TRBV27 and TRBJ2-3, with D tentatively TRBD1 (6 bases). The CDR3 length is 15 residues. Trimming removed 5 bases from V and 4 bases from J, with 16 bases in between. CDR1 MNHEY and CDR2 SMNVEV come from the germline V gene (reference sequence). The CDR3 DNA is TGTGCCAGCAGTCAACACACCGGGACATCAGATACGCAGTATTTT. Translation: CASSQHTGTSDTQYF.

J is TRBJ2-2 and V is TRBV5-1; D gene uncertain. Germline CDR1 and CDR2: SGHRS and YFSETQ. CDR3 length: 12 residues. V gave up 4 bases and J gave up 9 bases, with 10 bases separating them. The CDR3 DNA reads as TGCGCCAGCAGCGTGGGCCTCCGGGAGCTGTTTTTT. Translation: CASSVGLRELFF.

The V call is TRBV7-9, the J call TRBJ2-5, with TRBD2 matching 7 bases. There are 17 residues in the CDR3. The J segment lost 1 base and the V segment lost 4 bases, leaving 12 bases of the junction unmatched. CDR1 is SEHNR, CDR2 FQNEAQ, per germline (reference sequence). CDR3 in amino acids: CASSYGAGLGTQETQYF. The CDR3 DNA follows: TGTGCCAGCAGCTACGGAGCGGGATTGGGAACCCAAGAGACCCAGTACTTC.

V usage is TRBV5-1 and J usage is TRBJ1-2; D unresolved. CDR1 and CDR2 (germline): SGHRS, YFSETQ. The V and J ends lost 4 bases and 8 bases respectively, with 12 bases between them. CDR3 length: 12 amino acids. The CDR3 DNA follows: TGCGCCAGCAGCGCGGCTCTATGGGGCTACACCTTC. It encodes CASSAALWGYTF.

The chain couples TRBV5-4 to TRBJ2-3, with a weak D call TRBD2 (6 bases). The germline V gene encodes CDR1 SGHNT and CDR2 YYREEE (reference sequence). The CDR3 runs 14 residues. V lost 4 bases, J lost 6 bases, and 15 bases lay in between. CDR3 in DNA: TGTGCCAGCAGCCTCCAGTCGGCGGGGGATACGCAGTATTTT. It codes for CASSLQSAGDTQYF.

This clone has a single count. The chain couples TRBV6-1 to TRBJ2-7; the D is unclear. The germline V gene has CDR1 MNHNS and CDR2 SASEGT. The CDR3 spans 13 residues. V shed 7 bases and J shed 3 bases, with 13 bases lying between them. The DNA for the CDR3 is TGTGCCAGCACCCAAGGGTGGGGCTACGAGCAGTACTTC. Its translation is CASTQGWGYEQYF.

This chain connects TRBV2 to TRBJ2-1, with 10 bases lining up with TRBD2. CDR3 size: 16 residues. CDR1 SNHLY and CDR2 FYNNEI come from the germline V gene. Trimming at V came to 4 bases and at J to 7 bases, leaving 10 bases not matched to a gene. The CDR3 here is CASSAPGLAWVNEQFF. CDR3 nucleotides: TGTGCCAGCAGTGCCCCGGGACTAGCGTGGGTTAATGAGCAGTTCTTC.

The chain joins TRBV6-1 to TRBJ2-1; D remains ambiguous. Germline CDR1 reads MNHNS; CDR2 reads SASEGT. The CDR3 totals 15 residues. Trimming took 8 bases from V and 0 from J, leaving 14 bases between them. This chain's CDR3 is CASRPDLASYNEQFF. As DNA, the CDR3 is TGTGCCAGCCGACCCGATTTGGCCTCCTACAATGAGCAGTTCTTC.

This chain uses TRBV9 with TRBJ2-2; the D is unclear. The germline CDR1 and CDR2 sequences are SGDLS and YYNGEE. The V gene lost 0 bases and the J gene lost 4 bases, with 10 bases spanning the gap. The CDR3 is 15 residues long. The CDR3 reads CASSVVSGRTGELFF. For the CDR3, the DNA is TGTGCCAGCAGCGTAGTGTCGGGTCGCACCGGGGAGCTGTTTTTT.

The chain employs TRBV10-2 and TRBJ2-3; 10 bases agree with TRBD2. Germline trimming cut 10 bases from V and 2 bases from J; bases unmatched to any gene: 9. Germline V gene sequence: CDR1 WSHSY, CDR2 SAAADI. The CDR3 spans 15 residues. The CDR3 DNA follows: TGCGCCACAGAAATAGCGGGAGGTCACACAGATACGCAGTATTTT. It encodes CATEIAGGHTDTQYF.

The J gene is TRBJ2-1, the V gene TRBV19, with TRBD2 matching 8 bases. There are 19 residues in the CDR3. The germline V gene has CDR1 LNHDA and CDR2 SQIVND (reference sequence). Germline trimming cut 5 bases from V and 3 bases from J; bases unmatched to any gene: 18. The CDR3 DNA sequence: TGTGCCAGTAGTCTACTACTCATTCGAGCGGGAGACCTCTACAATGAGCAGTTCTTC. It yields the protein CASSLLLIRAGDLYNEQFF. Filled out from reference TRBV19 and TRBJ2-1, the complete variable domain reads DGGITQSPKYLFRKEGQNVTLSCEQNLNHDAMYWYRQDPGQGLRLIYYSQIVNDFQKGDIAEGYSVSREKKESFPLTVTSAQKNPTAFYLCASSLLLIRAGDLYNEQFFGPGTRLTVL.